The present entry profiles one T cell receptor beta chain with its context. How the authors handled the data: Reference gene primer amplification gave nucleated cell count estimates. Assay used: immunoSEQ multiplex PCR; TCRdb lists only in-frame clones, some missing. V, J and clone size are taken as reported in that table, and D and trimming were inferred from the DNA itself. The sample carries 150,000 or so clones, about 90% recorded once. This sample was included in a study of blood T cell repertoires in COVID-19. Overall study: Researchers got acute and convalescent COVID-19 samples from the United States, Italy and Spain.

The germline gives CDR1 MNHEY, CDR2 SVGAGI. V lost 0 bases to trimming and J lost 9 bases, with 9 bases between them. The CDR3 is 13 residues long. The sequence derives from a man aged 50-60 years with acute or convalescent COVID-19. The rearrangement links TRBV6-5 to TRBJ2-1, with a weak D call TRBD2 (7 bases). The sequenced material came from peripheral blood. This CDR3 is CASSYSRGGEQFF. The CDR3 coding sequence is TGTGCCAGCAGTTACTCGAGGGGGGGTGAGCAGTTCTTC.